This entry lists 12 T cell receptor beta chains sequenced from one sample in a study of metastatic and nonmetastatic thyroid tumors. TCRdb re-processed the PCR reads through MiXCR. Among tens of thousands of clones, roughly a fifth were seen once, and the ten largest hold about 4%. Patients were all untreated before their thyroid surgery. Sequencing input: blood. Receptors originate from a male donor with papillary thyroid cancer or a benign thyroid nodule (not recorded which). Some clones in this sample may be carry-over from other donors' samples.

The chain recombines TRBV11-1 with TRBJ2-2; D not resolved. V shed 5 bases and J shed 0 bases, with 13 bases lying between them. The CDR3 extends over 16 amino acids. Germline V lookup: CDR1 SGHAT, CDR2 FQDESV (reference sequence). The CDR3 bases are TGTGCCAGCAGCCTCGTGAGGTGGGCGAACACCGGGGAGCTGTTTTTT. As protein: CASSLVRWANTGELFF.

This chain joins TRBV12-3 or TRBV12-4 and TRBJ2-7; D gene ambiguous. The V end was cut by 0 bases, the J end by 6 bases, with 6 bases between. The length of the CDR3 is 12 residues. The CDR3 DNA follows: TGTGCCAGCAGTTTAGCAGTGTTCGAGCAGTACTTC. It specifies CASSLAVFEQYF.

Note on this clone: This may arise from a read error, as a much more abundant clone is one base away. The CDR3 nucleotides are TGTGCCAGCAGCCATCTGGGGAGAGGGAGAGAGACCCAGTACTTC. Its protein is CASSHLGRGRETQYF. This chain links TRBV14 with TRBJ2-5, with D possibly being TRBD2 (5 bases). The CDR3 runs 15 residues. Germline V gives CDR1 SGHDN, CDR2 FVKESK. V lost 3 bases to trimming and J lost 4 bases, with 15 bases between them. Looking up the rest from reference TRBV14 and TRBJ2-5 gives the full variable domain: EAGVTQFPSHSVIEKGQTVTLRCDPISGHDNLYWYRRVMGKEIKFLLHFVKESKQDESGMPNNRFLAERTGGTYSTLKVQPAELEDSGVYFCASSHLGRGRETQYFGPGTRLLVL.

The table lists this clone with a few counts. The CDR3 loop is CATRGSVTDTQYF. The CDR3, as DNA: TGTGCCACGAGGGGTTCCGTCACAGATACGCAGTATTTT. This chain links TRBV24-1 with TRBJ2-3; D possibly uses TRBD1 or TRBD2 (5 bases each). V lost 10 bases and J 2 bases, leaving 12 bases between the germline ends. This CDR3 is built from 13 residues. CDR1 is KGHDR, CDR2 SFDVKD, per germline.

This chain connects TRBV28 to TRBJ1-5; TRBD1 agrees at 8 bases. CDR1 is MDHEN and CDR2 is SYDVKM in the germline V gene. The CDR3 has 14 residues. J was trimmed by 7 bases and V by 4 bases; bases with no gene match: 6. The DNA of the CDR3 is TGTGCCAGCAGTTCCGCAGGGGGCACGCAGCCCCAGCATTTT. Amino acid sequence: CASSSAGGTQPQHF. The entire variable domain, with the rest obtained from reference TRBV28 and TRBJ1-5, is as follows: DVKVTQSSRYLVKRTGEKVFLECVQDMDHENMFWYRQDPGLGLRLIYFSYDVKMKEKGDIPEGYSVSREKKERFSLILESASTNQTSMYLCASSSAGGTQPQHFGDGTRLSIL.

The rearrangement joins TRBV4-3 to TRBJ2-7, with 9 bases matching TRBD1. This CDR3 has 18 amino acids. The germline CDR1 and CDR2 sequences are LGHNA and YSLEER. V was pared by 4 bases and J by 2 bases, with 15 bases of the junction left unmatched. As DNA, the CDR3 is TGCGCCAGCAGCCGGTATGCCGTAATCCGGGACAGGGCCTACGAGCAGTACTTC. The encoded protein is CASSRYAVIRDRAYEQYF.

This clone was picked up many times. In DNA form, the CDR3 reads TGTGCCAGCAGTTCGGACTGGCGGACCAACTCCTACAATGAGCAGTTCTTC. Its protein product is CASSSDWRTNSYNEQFF. The chain is built from TRBV27 and TRBJ2-1; a weak D match, TRBD2 (5 bases). The CDR3 is 17 amino acids. Per the germline V gene, CDR1 is MNHEY and CDR2 is SMNVEV (reference sequence). The ends were cut back, 4 bases at V and 0 bases at J, with 16 bases in the middle.

To note about this clone: This sequence may be a read error, since a much larger clone differs from it by one base. The V call is TRBV11-3, the J call TRBJ2-3, with 7 bases lining up with TRBD2. The germline V gene encodes CDR1 SGHNT and CDR2 YENEEA. The CDR3 spans 15 residues. This CDR3 is CASSLAGGAGDTQCF. The CDR3 nucleotides are TGTGCCAGCAGCTTAGCCGGCGGGGCGGGGGATACGCAGTGTTTT.

With regard to this clone: This clone may be a read error of a much larger clone one base away. The rearrangement joins TRBV27 to TRBJ1-6; possibly TRBD1 for D (6 bases). V lost 3 bases and J 8 bases, leaving 11 bases between the germline ends. Germline V gene sequence: CDR1 MNHEY, CDR2 SMNVEV (reference sequence). The CDR3 runs to 14 residues. Here the CDR3 reads CASSLWGPHSPLHF. For the CDR3, the DNA is TGTGCCAGCAGTTTGTGGGGGCCTCATTCACCCCTCCACTTT.

This clone was found many times. The rearrangement uses TRBV9 and TRBJ1-1, with D maybe TRBD1 (6 bases). Per germline, CDR1 SGDLS and CDR2 YYNGEE. The CDR3 extends over 13 amino acids. Trimming took 4 bases from V and 1 from J, leaving 8 bases between them. DNA of the CDR3: TGTGCCAGCAGCCAGACAGGGAACACTGAAGCTTTCTTT. Its translation is CASSQTGNTEAFF.

This clone was detected ten times or more. J is TRBJ1-1 and V is TRBV6-1; TRBD1 agrees at 8 bases. In germline, CDR1 is MNHNS, CDR2 SASEGT. V trimming: 6 bases; J trimming: 4 bases; junction bases outside the gene matches: 10. There are 15 residues in the CDR3. For the CDR3, the DNA is TGTGCCAGCAGAAACCCCGGGACAGGCCTCACTGAAGCTTTCTTT. Its translation is CASRNPGTGLTEAFF.

Ten or more counts support this clone. The J gene is TRBJ2-5, the V gene TRBV7-2, with D tentatively TRBD2 (7 bases). Trimming cost V 3 bases and J 5 bases, with 19 bases left between them. Germline CDR1 and CDR2: SGHTA and FQGNSA. This CDR3 spans 16 amino acids. This CDR3 reads CASSLGGAGQVETQYF. CDR3 coding DNA: TGTGCCAGCAGCTTGGGGGGGGCTGGGCAAGTCGAGACCCAGTACTTC.